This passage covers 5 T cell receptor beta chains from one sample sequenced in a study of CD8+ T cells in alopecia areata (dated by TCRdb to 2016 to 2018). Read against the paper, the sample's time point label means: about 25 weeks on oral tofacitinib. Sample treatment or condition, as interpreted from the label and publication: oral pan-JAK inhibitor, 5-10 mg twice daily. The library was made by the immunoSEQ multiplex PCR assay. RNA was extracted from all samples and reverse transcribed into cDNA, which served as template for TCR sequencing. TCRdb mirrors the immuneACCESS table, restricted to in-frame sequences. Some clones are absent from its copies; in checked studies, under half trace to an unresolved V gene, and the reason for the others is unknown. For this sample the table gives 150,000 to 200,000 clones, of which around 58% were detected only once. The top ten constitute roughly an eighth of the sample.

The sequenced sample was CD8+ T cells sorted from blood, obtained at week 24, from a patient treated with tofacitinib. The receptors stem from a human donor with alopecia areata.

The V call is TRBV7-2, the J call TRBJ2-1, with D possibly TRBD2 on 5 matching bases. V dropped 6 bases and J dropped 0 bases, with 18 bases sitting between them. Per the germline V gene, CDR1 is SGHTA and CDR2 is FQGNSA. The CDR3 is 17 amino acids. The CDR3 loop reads CASRPTGLSSSYNEQFF. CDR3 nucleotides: TGTGCCAGCAGACCAACCGGACTCTCCAGCTCCTACAATGAGCAGTTCTTC. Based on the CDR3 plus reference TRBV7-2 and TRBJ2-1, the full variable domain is GAGVSQSPSNKVTEKGKDVELRCDPISGHTALYWYRQSLGQGLEFLIYFQGNSAPDKSGLPSDRFSAERTGGSVSTLTIQRTQQEDSAVYLCASRPTGLSSSYNEQFFGPGTRLTVL.

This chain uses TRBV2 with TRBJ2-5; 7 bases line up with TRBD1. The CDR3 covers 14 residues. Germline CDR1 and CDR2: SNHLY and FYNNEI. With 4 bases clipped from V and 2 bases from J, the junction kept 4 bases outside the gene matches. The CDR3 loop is CASSVARGQETQYF. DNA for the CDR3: TGTGCCAGCAGTGTAGCCAGGGGGCAAGAGACCCAGTACTTC.

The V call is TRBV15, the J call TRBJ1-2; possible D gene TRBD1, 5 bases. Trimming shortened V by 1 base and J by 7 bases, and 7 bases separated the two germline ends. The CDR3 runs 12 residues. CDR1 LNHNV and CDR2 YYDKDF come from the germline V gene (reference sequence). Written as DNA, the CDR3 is TGTGCCACCAGCAGAGCAGGGCCTGGCTACACCTTC. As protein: CATSRAGPGYTF.

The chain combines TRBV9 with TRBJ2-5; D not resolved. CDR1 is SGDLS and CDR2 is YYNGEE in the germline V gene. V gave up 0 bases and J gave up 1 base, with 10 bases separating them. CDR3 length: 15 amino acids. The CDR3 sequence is CASSVVPSRQETQYF. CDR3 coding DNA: TGTGCCAGCAGCGTAGTCCCCAGCCGCCAAGAGACCCAGTACTTC.

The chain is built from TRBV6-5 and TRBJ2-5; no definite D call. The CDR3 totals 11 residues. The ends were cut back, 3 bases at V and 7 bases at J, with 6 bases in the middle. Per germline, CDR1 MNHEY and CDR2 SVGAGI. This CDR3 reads CASSYYGTQYF. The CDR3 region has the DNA TGTGCCAGCAGTTATTACGGGACCCAGTACTTC.